This T cell receptor beta chain was retrieved from a study of Ad26.COV2.S vaccination and SARS-CoV-2 variants. About the study: Ad26.COV2.S shots went into the muscle once or twice, 56 days apart. Broader study findings: Measures of TCR breadth and depth may have fallen short of total T cell responses.

Concerning this clone: The antigen remains undetermined.

The CDR3 covers 13 residues. After removal of 5 bases from V and 7 bases from J, the junction contained 3 bases not matched to a gene. In germline, CDR1 is LNHDA, CDR2 SQIVND (reference sequence). The assay was immunoSEQ multiplex PCR, and TCRdb's table has in-frame clones only and misses some. The sample holds about 400,000 clones, around nine tenths seen once. Treatment noted: around 19 received Ad26.COV2.S at low or high dose, single or two shots; about 5 received placebo; per-sample allocation not given. The investigators took samples on day 63 after the first vaccine or placebo injection. Ad26.COV2.S expressed prefusion-stabilized spike from the original Wuhan strain.

The source was peripheral blood, collected in a trial of Ad26.COV2.S vaccine versus placebo. This rearrangement joins TRBV19 to TRBJ1-4, with TRBD1 matching 8 bases. The origin of this receptor is a person between 18 and 65 years old who received the Ad26.COV2.S COVID-19 vaccine or a placebo. CDR3 sequence: CASSPTGVEKLFF. In DNA, the CDR3 is TGTGCCAGTAGTCCGACAGGGGTTGAAAAACTGTTTTTT.